Listed below are T cell receptor beta chains from one sample, sequenced in a study of cytomegalovirus exposure and HLA in healthy donors. Some clones are missing from TCRdb's copy, which holds only in-frame ones; the method was immunoSEQ multiplex PCR. The sample has about 57,000 clones; about four fifths are singletons. Sequenced material: PBMCs. The origin of the receptors is a man aged 25 to 40 in good health and CMV-seropositive. The CDR3 runs from the conserved cysteine through the conserved F or W. The order of the fields is V gene, clone size, D gene, J gene, CDR3 DNA, CDR3 protein. D genes are given only for firm matches. Size tells how often a clone was seen (once, few, many) or the class of an expanded clone, and some rows leave it out.

V gene: TRBV30
clone size: -
D gene: TRBD1
J gene: TRBJ2-3
CDR3 DNA: TGTGCCTGGGGGGGAGCACCGGGACAGGGAGTGCATTTT
CDR3 protein: CAWGGAPGQGVHF

V gene: TRBV15
clone size: -
D gene: -
J gene: TRBJ1-5
CDR3 DNA: TGTGCCACCAGCAGGAGGGCTGAGGGCTCCAATCAGCCCCAGCATTTT
CDR3 protein: CATSRRAEGSNQPQHF

V gene: TRBV7-9
clone size: -
D gene: TRBD1
J gene: TRBJ1-2
CDR3 DNA: TGTGCCAGCAGCTTAGCGGGACAGGGGGCGTATGGCTACACCTTC
CDR3 protein: CASSLAGQGAYGYTF

V gene: TRBV7-2
clone size: -
D gene: -
J gene: TRBJ1-4
CDR3 DNA: TGTGCCAGCAGCCCACCCTTGGGGGGACTGTTTTTT
CDR3 protein: CASSPPLGGLFF

V gene: TRBV4-3
clone size: few
D gene: -
J gene: TRBJ1-6
CDR3 DNA: TGCGCCAGCAGCCGAGACATACAGGGTCTGGTCAATTCACCCCTCCACTTT
CDR3 protein: CASSRDIQGLVNSPLHF

V gene: TRBV10-1
clone size: -
D gene: -
J gene: TRBJ1-2
CDR3 DNA: TGCGCCAGCAGGCCCATTAACAGGGTGAGCGGCTACACCTTC
CDR3 protein: CASRPINRVSGYTF

V gene: TRBV6-1
clone size: -
D gene: TRBD2
J gene: TRBJ2-5
CDR3 DNA: TGTGCCAGCAGTGCGGCTAGCGGGGGTGTCGGAGAGACCCAGTACTTC
CDR3 protein: CASSAASGGVGETQYF

V gene: TRBV6-4
clone size: -
D gene: -
J gene: TRBJ2-3
CDR3 DNA: TGTGCCAGCTCACACGGGGAGGCGAGCACAGATACGCAGTATTTT
CDR3 protein: CASSHGEASTDTQYF

V gene: TRBV10-3
clone size: -
D gene: TRBD1
J gene: TRBJ2-7
CDR3 DNA: TGTGCCACCGGACAGGATACCTACGAGCAGTACTTC
CDR3 protein: CATGQDTYEQYF

V gene: TRBV10-3
clone size: -
D gene: TRBD1
J gene: TRBJ2-2
CDR3 DNA: TGTGCCATCAGTATAAGACAGGGGGCCGTCATCACCGGGGAGCTGTTTTTT
CDR3 protein: CAISIRQGAVITGELFF

V gene: TRBV11-3
clone size: few
D gene: -
J gene: TRBJ2-1
CDR3 DNA: TGTGCCAGCAGCCTGGGGCTAACAGTCAACAATGAGCAGTTCTTC
CDR3 protein: CASSLGLTVNNEQFF

V gene: TRBV10-3
clone size: -
D gene: TRBD1
J gene: TRBJ1-5
CDR3 DNA: TGTGCCACCGGACAGGGAGAGGGTCAGCCCCAGCATTTT
CDR3 protein: CATGQGEGQPQHF

V gene: TRBV14
clone size: -
D gene: TRBD2
J gene: TRBJ2-7
CDR3 DNA: TGTGCCAGCAGCCAAATAGCGGGGGTGAGCTCCTACGAGCAGTACTTC
CDR3 protein: CASSQIAGVSSYEQYF

V gene: TRBV5-1
clone size: once
D gene: TRBD1
J gene: TRBJ2-7
CDR3 DNA: TGCGCCAGCAGCCCAGGGACAGGGTCTTACGAGCAGTACTTC
CDR3 protein: CASSPGTGSYEQYF

V gene: TRBV7-9
clone size: -
D gene: -
J gene: TRBJ1-1
CDR3 DNA: TGTTCCAGCAGCTTATTAGGGGAAGAAGCTTTCTTT
CDR3 protein: CSSSLLGEEAFF

V gene: TRBV6-1
clone size: -
D gene: -
J gene: TRBJ1-1
CDR3 DNA: TGTGCCAGCAGTGTCCGAGGGCCCCAAACTGAAGCTTTCTTT
CDR3 protein: CASSVRGPQTEAFF

V gene: TRBV7-2
clone size: few
D gene: -
J gene: TRBJ2-7
CDR3 DNA: TGTGCCAGCAGCCCCAGCCAGGGGCCCTACGAGCAGTACTTC
CDR3 protein: CASSPSQGPYEQYF

V gene: TRBV5-4
clone size: -
D gene: -
J gene: TRBJ1-1
CDR3 DNA: TGTGCCAGCAGCTTGGCCGGGCAGGGAAGGACTGAAGCTTTCTTT
CDR3 protein: CASSLAGQGRTEAFF

V gene: TRBV7-9
clone size: -
D gene: -
J gene: TRBJ2-7
CDR3 DNA: TGTGCCAGCAGCTTAGAAAGAGACAAATCCTTC
CDR3 protein: CASSLERDKSF

V gene: TRBV5-1
clone size: -
D gene: -
J gene: TRBJ1-2
CDR3 DNA: TGCGCCAGACGAGGGACATACTATGGCTACACCTTC
CDR3 protein: CARRGTYYGYTF

V gene: TRBV7-2
clone size: -
D gene: -
J gene: TRBJ2-1
CDR3 DNA: TGTGCCAGCAGCTCGACGCTGGCGGGGATGGGGAATGAGCAGTTCTTC
CDR3 protein: CASSSTLAGMGNEQFF

V gene: TRBV4-3
clone size: few
D gene: -
J gene: TRBJ2-3
CDR3 DNA: TGCGCCAGCAGCAAACAGACACCCACAGATACGCAGTATTTT
CDR3 protein: CASSKQTPTDTQYF

V gene: TRBV2
clone size: -
D gene: -
J gene: TRBJ2-3
CDR3 DNA: TGTGCCAGCACCGGGGGGCTTAGCACAGATACGCAGTATTTT
CDR3 protein: CASTGGLSTDTQYF

V gene: TRBV9
clone size: -
D gene: TRBD1
J gene: TRBJ2-2
CDR3 DNA: TGTGCCAGCAGCGTGGAGGGACAGGGGGCCGGGGAGCTGTTTTTT
CDR3 protein: CASSVEGQGAGELFF

V gene: TRBV11-3
clone size: -
D gene: TRBD2
J gene: TRBJ2-3
CDR3 DNA: TGTGCCAGCAGCTCCGGACTAGCGGGGGGTCATACGCAGTATTTT
CDR3 protein: CASSSGLAGGHTQYF

V gene: TRBV27
clone size: -
D gene: TRBD1
J gene: TRBJ2-7
CDR3 DNA: TGTGCCAGTTCTCAAGGACAGGTAGTCTACGAGCAGTACTTC
CDR3 protein: CASSQGQVVYEQYF

V gene: TRBV5-1
clone size: -
D gene: TRBD1
J gene: TRBJ1-2
CDR3 DNA: TGCGCCAGCAGCTTGACCGGGACAGGGGACTTAATGGGCTACACCTTC
CDR3 protein: CASSLTGTGDLMGYTF

V gene: TRBV6-5
clone size: few
D gene: TRBD2
J gene: TRBJ2-3
CDR3 DNA: TGTGCCAGCAGTTCCTCAATAGCGGGGGGGACAGATACGCAGTATTTT
CDR3 protein: CASSSSIAGGTDTQYF

V gene: TRBV9
clone size: -
D gene: TRBD1
J gene: TRBJ1-5
CDR3 DNA: TGTGCCAGCAGCCGGACAGGGGGCAATCAGCCCCAGCATTTT
CDR3 protein: CASSRTGGNQPQHF

V gene: TRBV6-5
clone size: -
D gene: -
J gene: TRBJ1-2
CDR3 DNA: TGTGCCAGCAGTTATGATTCGACGGGAGCCTATGGCTACACCTTC
CDR3 protein: CASSYDSTGAYGYTF

V gene: TRBV5-4
clone size: -
D gene: TRBD1
J gene: TRBJ2-1
CDR3 DNA: TGTGCCAGCAGCTTAGACAGGGGGGATGAGCAGTTCTTC
CDR3 protein: CASSLDRGDEQFF

V gene: TRBV27
clone size: -
D gene: -
J gene: TRBJ1-1
CDR3 DNA: TGTGCCAGCAGTTTATCCGCAGGGATGAACACTGAAGCTTTCTTT
CDR3 protein: CASSLSAGMNTEAFF

V gene: TRBV10-3
clone size: few
D gene: TRBD1
J gene: TRBJ2-3
CDR3 DNA: TGTGCCATCAGCCCCGGGGACAGGGGGCTAGGCACAGATACGCAGTATTTT
CDR3 protein: CAISPGDRGLGTDTQYF

V gene: TRBV9
clone size: -
D gene: -
J gene: TRBJ1-1
CDR3 DNA: TGTGCCAGCAGCGTAGAGGGGGTCCGGACTGAAGCTTTCTTT
CDR3 protein: CASSVEGVRTEAFF

V gene: TRBV4-1
clone size: once
D gene: TRBD1
J gene: TRBJ1-2
CDR3 DNA: TGCGCCAGCAGCGGGAGAACAGGGGTCCCTCTGGGCTACACCTTC
CDR3 protein: CASSGRTGVPLGYTF

V gene: TRBV30
clone size: -
D gene: -
J gene: TRBJ1-5
CDR3 DNA: TGTGCCTGGAGTGTGGCCAGGGGGCCCCAGCATTTT
CDR3 protein: CAWSVARGPQHF

V gene: TRBV27
clone size: -
D gene: -
J gene: TRBJ2-7
CDR3 DNA: TGTGCCAGCCGCTCTCCACCGGCCCCCGAGGGCTACGAGCAGTACTTC
CDR3 protein: CASRSPPAPEGYEQYF

V gene: TRBV28
clone size: -
D gene: -
J gene: TRBJ2-5
CDR3 DNA: TGTGCCAGCAGTCCTATAAACCAAGAGACCCAGTACTTC
CDR3 protein: CASSPINQETQYF

V gene: TRBV11-2
clone size: few
D gene: -
J gene: TRBJ1-2
CDR3 DNA: TGTGCCAGCAGCTCCCTTATGAGGGCACAACCTTATGGCTACACCTTC
CDR3 protein: CASSSLMRAQPYGYTF

V gene: TRBV7-8
clone size: once
D gene: TRBD1
J gene: TRBJ1-1
CDR3 DNA: TGTGCCAGCAGCCCACTACAGGGGAGGGCTTTCTTT
CDR3 protein: CASSPLQGRAFF

V gene: TRBV6-5
clone size: -
D gene: -
J gene: TRBJ1-3
CDR3 DNA: TGTGCCAGCAGTTACACAGGGAACACCATATATTTT
CDR3 protein: CASSYTGNTIYF

V gene: TRBV19
clone size: -
D gene: -
J gene: TRBJ2-6
CDR3 DNA: TGTGCCAGTAGCGACAGTTTACGCTCTGGGGCCAACGTCCTGACTTTC
CDR3 protein: CASSDSLRSGANVLTF

V gene: TRBV27
clone size: -
D gene: -
J gene: TRBJ1-4
CDR3 DNA: TGTGCCAGCAGTTTTTTACGGGATAATGAAAAACTGTTTTTT
CDR3 protein: CASSFLRDNEKLFF

V gene: TRBV28
clone size: few
D gene: -
J gene: TRBJ1-5
CDR3 DNA: TGTGCCAGCGGGGAGGACGTTTTTAGCAATCAGCCCCAGCATTTT
CDR3 protein: CASGEDVFSNQPQHF

V gene: TRBV5-6
clone size: -
D gene: TRBD2
J gene: TRBJ2-2
CDR3 DNA: TGTGCCAGCAGCCGGGGAGGGCACACCGGGGAGCTGTTTTTT
CDR3 protein: CASSRGGHTGELFF

V gene: TRBV27
clone size: -
D gene: -
J gene: TRBJ1-5
CDR3 DNA: TGTGCCAGCAGTTGGAGTAGCAATCAGCCCCAGCATTTT
CDR3 protein: CASSWSSNQPQHF

V gene: TRBV18
clone size: -
D gene: -
J gene: TRBJ1-3
CDR3 DNA: TGTGCCAGCTCACCAATCGGAGGGGCCCGCTCTGGAAACACCATATATTTT
CDR3 protein: CASSPIGGARSGNTIYF

V gene: TRBV6-1
clone size: -
D gene: -
J gene: TRBJ1-1
CDR3 DNA: TGTGCCTCGGATGACAGGAGAGGGGCTGAAGCTTTCTTT
CDR3 protein: CASDDRRGAEAFF

V gene: TRBV13
clone size: few
D gene: -
J gene: TRBJ1-2
CDR3 DNA: TGTGCCAGCAGCTTAGAGGCAGGGTGGAGCTATGGCTACACCTTC
CDR3 protein: CASSLEAGWSYGYTF

V gene: TRBV19
clone size: -
D gene: -
J gene: TRBJ1-3
CDR3 DNA: TGTGCCAGTAGTATAGTTGGCGGAAGCTCTGGAAACACCATATATTTT
CDR3 protein: CASSIVGGSSGNTIYF

V gene: TRBV18
clone size: -
D gene: TRBD2
J gene: TRBJ2-1
CDR3 DNA: TGTGCCAGCTCATTGGGACTAGCGGGGAATGAGCAGTTCTTC
CDR3 protein: CASSLGLAGNEQFF

V gene: TRBV5-1
clone size: -
D gene: TRBD1
J gene: TRBJ1-2
CDR3 DNA: TGCGCCAGCAGCTGGACAGGGGTCAGCGATGGCTACACCTTC
CDR3 protein: CASSWTGVSDGYTF

V gene: TRBV27
clone size: -
D gene: -
J gene: TRBJ1-2
CDR3 DNA: TGTGCCAGCAGTACTCGGAGCTTTAAAAAAGGCTACACCTTC
CDR3 protein: CASSTRSFKKGYTF